These T cell receptor beta chains were read from a single sample in a study of blood T cell repertoires in COVID-19. The protocol was immunoSEQ multiplex PCR, while the TCRdb copy is restricted to in-frame clones and leaves out a portion. The repertoire holds about 83,000 clones, with 75% to 90% as singletons. Sequences were obtained from peripheral blood. The source of these receptors is a woman aged 50 to 60 with active or convalescent COVID-19. Both conserved end residues are part of each CDR3. Each record gives: V gene, clone size, J gene, D gene, CDR3 DNA, CDR3 protein. The D gene is left open where the match is weak. Where a row states a size, it is once, few, many or the class of an expanded clone; other rows omit it.

>TRBV6-5|.|TRBJ2-5|TRBD1
TGTGCCAGCAGTTACTCGAAGGGGGCCAGTCAAGAGACCCAGTACTTC
CASSYSKGASQETQYF
>TRBV7-3|.|TRBJ2-5|.
TGTGCCAGCAGCCCAGGTGGCGGGGGCCCCCCAGAGACCCAGTACTTC
CASSPGGGGPPETQYF
>TRBV19|few|TRBJ2-3|TRBD2
TGTGCCAGTAGCCGGCAAGGGCGGGGGGGCACAGATACGCAGTATTTT
CASSRQGRGGTDTQYF
>TRBV11-2|.|TRBJ1-5|.
TGTGCCAGCAGCTTAGGCGTTTCTCAGCCCCAGCATTTT
CASSLGVSQPQHF
>TRBV6-4|.|TRBJ2-7|.
TGTGCCAGCAGTGACGAGAAAGACTACGAGCAGTACTTC
CASSDEKDYEQYF
>TRBV28|.|TRBJ1-1|TRBD1
TGTGCCAGCAGAAAGGGCAGGGGGGTCACTGAAGCTTTCTTT
CASRKGRGVTEAFF
>TRBV27|few|TRBJ1-1|TRBD1
TGTGCCAGCAGTCCCTACAGGGGGCACAACACTGAAGCTTTCTTT
CASSPYRGHNTEAFF
>TRBV9|.|TRBJ1-1|TRBD1
TGTGCCAGCAGCGCCGGGACAGGGTTAGACACTGAAGCTTTCTTT
CASSAGTGLDTEAFF
>TRBV18|.|TRBJ1-2|TRBD1
TGTGCCAGCTCCCTTGGACAGGGGGCTTTCTATGGCTACACCTTC
CASSLGQGAFYGYTF
>TRBV25-1|.|TRBJ1-3|.
TGTGCCAGCAGTGAGCACAAGTCGGGGGACTGGGGAAACACCATATATTTT
CASSEHKSGDWGNTIYF
>TRBV7-9|.|TRBJ1-6|.
TGTGCCGCGGGGGATCCTAATTCACCCCTCCACTTT
CAAGDPNSPLHF
>TRBV30|.|TRBJ2-3|TRBD1
TGTGCCTGGAGTGTATCACTCGGCAGGGGGTCCCTTGCAGATACGCAGTATTTT
CAWSVSLGRGSLADTQYF
>TRBV5-4|.|TRBJ1-1|.
TGTGCCAGCAGCTTTGTGGCAGGTGAAGCTTTCTTT
CASSFVAGEAFF
>TRBV4-3|.|TRBJ2-1|TRBD1
TGCGCCAGCAGCCAAGGGGGGACAGGCTCCTACAATGAGCAGTTCTTC
CASSQGGTGSYNEQFF
>TRBV2|.|TRBJ2-3|.
TGTGCCAGCAGTGGTCAGGGGAACACAGATACGCAGTATTTT
CASSGQGNTDTQYF
>TRBV5-4|.|TRBJ2-5|TRBD1
TGTGCCAGCAGACCCGACAGGGACCAAGAGACCCAGTACTTC
CASRPDRDQETQYF
>TRBV5-1|.|TRBJ1-1|.
TGCGCCAGCAGCCGGGAGGCGACAAACACTGAAGCTTTCTTT
CASSREATNTEAFF
>TRBV6-2/TRBV6-3|.|TRBJ2-5|.
TGTGCCAGCAGTTTTCGGGATCGGGAGACCCAGTACTTC
CASSFRDRETQYF
>TRBV7-9|.|TRBJ2-5|.
TGTGCCAGCAGCGTTAACTCAGGGCGAGAGACCCAGTACTTC
CASSVNSGRETQYF
>TRBV7-3|once|TRBJ2-3|TRBD2
TGTGCCAGCAGCTCCGAGACTAGCCGAGGCACAGATACGCAGTATTTT
CASSSETSRGTDTQYF
>TRBV30|few|TRBJ1-1|TRBD1
TGTGCCTGGAGTGTACAACTGGCAGGGGGCCGGAACACTGAAGCTTTCTTT
CAWSVQLAGGRNTEAFF
>TRBV5-1|.|TRBJ2-1|TRBD2
TGCGCCAGCAGCTTGGGGCTAGCGGGGGGTAATGAGCAGTTCTTC
CASSLGLAGGNEQFF
>TRBV5-5|.|TRBJ1-1|.
TGTGCCAGCAGCTTTGGGGAGAGGAACACTGAAGCTTTCTTT
CASSFGERNTEAFF
>TRBV7-3|.|TRBJ1-1|.
TGTGCCAGCAGCTTATCGGGGGGCACTGAAGCTTTCTTT
CASSLSGGTEAFF
>TRBV12-5|.|TRBJ2-1|TRBD2
TGTGCTAGTGGTTTGGTGCGAGCTAGCGGGGGGGCGAATGAGCAGTTCTTC
CASGLVRASGGANEQFF
>TRBV5-4|.|TRBJ1-2|TRBD1
TGTGCCAGCAGCGGGGGACAGGGATTCTATGGCTACACCTTC
CASSGGQGFYGYTF
>TRBV6-6|.|TRBJ2-7|.
TGTGCCAGCAGTCCATTGGGGGGAGGGGGGACCCCGGACGAGCAGTACTTC
CASSPLGGGGTPDEQYF
>TRBV7-8|.|TRBJ2-5|.
TGTGCCAGCAGCCGAATGGGGGGGGCCAGGGAGACCCAGTACTTC
CASSRMGGARETQYF